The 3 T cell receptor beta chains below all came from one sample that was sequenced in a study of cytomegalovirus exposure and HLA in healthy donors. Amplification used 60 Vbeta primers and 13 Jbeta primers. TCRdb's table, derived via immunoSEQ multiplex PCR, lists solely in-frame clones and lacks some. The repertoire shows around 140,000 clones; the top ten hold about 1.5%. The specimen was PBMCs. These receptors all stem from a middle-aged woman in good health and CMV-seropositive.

The CDR3 DNA is TGTGCCAGCAGCCTTACAGGGGCGCCCAATGAGCAGTTCTTC. Translation: CASSLTGAPNEQFF. The chain links TRBV7-2 to TRBJ2-1, with 7 bases aligning to TRBD1. The CDR3 runs to 14 residues. Germline V gene sequence: CDR1 SGHTA, CDR2 FQGNSA. V dropped 5 bases and J dropped 6; count of bases not matched to a gene: 7.

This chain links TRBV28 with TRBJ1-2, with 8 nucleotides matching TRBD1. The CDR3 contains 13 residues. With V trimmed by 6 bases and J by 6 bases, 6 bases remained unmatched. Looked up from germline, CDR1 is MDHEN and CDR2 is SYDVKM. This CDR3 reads CASSPGTGDGYTF. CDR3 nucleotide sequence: TGTGCCAGCAGCCCTGGGACAGGTGATGGCTACACCTTC.

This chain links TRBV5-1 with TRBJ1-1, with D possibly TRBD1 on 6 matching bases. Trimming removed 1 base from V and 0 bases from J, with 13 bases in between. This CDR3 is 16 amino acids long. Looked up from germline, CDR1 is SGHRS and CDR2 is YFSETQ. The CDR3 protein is CASSLLTGPMNTEAFF. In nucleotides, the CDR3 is TGCGCCAGCAGCTTGCTAACAGGGCCCATGAACACTGAAGCTTTCTTT.